This entry describes one TCR beta chain. Its antigen is currently unknown. Clones were sequenced by immunoSEQ multiplex PCR, and TCRdb holds only the in-frame ones, with some missing. The sample contains 13,000 to 15,000 clones, roughly 91% of which appear only once. The sample is drawn from a study of chemoradiotherapy in HPV16-positive cancers. Study details: Functional T-cell assays on a couple of HPV16-positive patients' cells defined candidate HPV-specific clones and common TCR motifs. Overall study findings and caveats: Better recurrence-free survival went with HPV-responsive T-cell expansion in HPV16-positive patients. During treatment, candidate HPV-specific clones and E7-related motifs expanded in tumor.

Repeated repertoire sampling spanned the course of chemoradiotherapy. This receptor was obtained from a human donor with HPV-associated anogenital cancer. The sample was blood, taken from a patient who underwent chemoradiotherapy.

CDR3 bases: TGCACCAGCAGCCAAGATTTCCTTGGGGGATATGGCTACACCTTC. This sequence encodes CTSSQDFLGGYGYTF. J is TRBJ1-2 and V is TRBV1. TRBV1 represents a pseudogene. This CDR3 contains 15 residues.